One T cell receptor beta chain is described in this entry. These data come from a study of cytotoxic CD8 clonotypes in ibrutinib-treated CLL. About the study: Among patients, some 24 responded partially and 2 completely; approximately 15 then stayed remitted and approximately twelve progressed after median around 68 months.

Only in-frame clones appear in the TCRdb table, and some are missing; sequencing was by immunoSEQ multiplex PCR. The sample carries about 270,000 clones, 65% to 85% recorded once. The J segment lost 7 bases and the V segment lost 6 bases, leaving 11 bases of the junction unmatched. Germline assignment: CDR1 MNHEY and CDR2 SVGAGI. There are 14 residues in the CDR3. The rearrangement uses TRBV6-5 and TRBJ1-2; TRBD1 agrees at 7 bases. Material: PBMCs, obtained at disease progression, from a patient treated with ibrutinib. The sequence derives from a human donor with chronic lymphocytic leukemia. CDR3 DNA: TGTGCCAGCAGCCGGGAAGGAGGGGGCTTTGGCTACACCTTC. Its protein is CASSREGGGFGYTF.